The T cell receptor (beta chain) under discussion was sequenced for a study of identical twins. Study-wide findings and caveats: Out-of-frame alpha sequences shared by twins showed excess low generation probability.

MiXCR, run by TCRdb on the 5' RACE reads, gives a single entry per CDR3 protein. The sample carries roughly 750,000 distinct CDR3 sequences, 21% recorded once. Note on this clonotype: What it binds is unknown.

The V gene end was trimmed by 0 bases and the J gene end by 6 bases; junction bases not matched to a gene: 2. The CDR3 sequence is 13 residues long. Germline lookup yields CDR1 MNHNS and CDR2 SASEGT. The same data also went into a second study, on T cells expressing NK-cell markers. In that study: Evidence did not settle whether expanded NKG2C+ T cell clones targeted HCMV.

The V call is TRBV6-1, the J call TRBJ2-7; 7 nucleotides agree with TRBD2. Source material: PBMCs. This clonotype was sampled from a woman between 18 and 29 years old in good health. The CDR3 protein is CASSEAGEGEQYF. As DNA, the CDR3 is TGTGCCAGCAGTGAAGCGGGGGAGGGCGAGCAGTACTTC.